This T cell receptor beta chain was obtained from a study of T cell responses to AZD1222 COVID-19 vaccine (dated by TCRdb to 2020 to 2022). Background on the whole study: TCR sequencing was performed for fewer than 250 trial participants, of whom around 200 were given two doses of AZD1222 and around 25 were given two doses of MenACWY control vaccine. Trial participants were enrolled into age subgroups of 18-55, 56-69 and 70-plus years, which contained about 160, 30 and 59 TCR-sequenced participants, respectively.

CDR1 LNHDA and CDR2 SQIVND are derived from the germline V gene (reference sequence). Trimming removed 6 bases from V and 7 bases from J, leaving 13 bases between the germline ends. The CDR3 starts with the cysteine, ends with the phenylalanine, and has 13 residues. Of all the DNA, just the CDR3 is kept, 39 bases in frame from base 1. Regarding this clone: Its antigen target is currently unknown. No much larger clonotype is one base removed from it; base qualities were not supplied. Other DNA sequences of this sample code for an identical CDR3.

General findings and caveats noted by the study authors: Conclusions about previously exposed vaccinees are limited, since just five or six AZD1222 recipients were seropositive for SARS-CoV-2 at baseline. The 56-69-year group was small, and its depth increase did not reach significance, likely because of low power. The whole spike protein was spanned by vaccine-associated CD4 TCRs, and dominant responses were seen in regions 160-218 and 743-854. Reportedly, close to half of the unique spike-specific TCRs recognized epitopes lying outside the regions that are mutated in the B.1.351 and B.1.1.7 variants. After two AZD1222 doses, both the breadth and the depth of spike-specific TCRs were significantly higher than at day 0 and than in MenACWY recipients. Because no day 14 peak-response samples were available, the repertoires could be characterized only after the peak T cell response. Most participants were white British and females outnumbered males, and the authors suggested that clonal diversity may have been underestimated.

The CDR3 regions of human TCRbeta chains were analyzed by immunosequencing. Per the source publication's procedure: TCRs in the repertoires were compared against a reference library of SARS-CoV-2-specific TCRs that had been generated with the MIRA antigen-specificity platform. Breadth meant the fraction of unique TCRs that were SARS-CoV-2-associated, whereas depth meant the fraction of total T cells that were SARS-CoV-2-associated. Using the MIRA data, each spike-specific TCR was mapped to the spike region that the TCR reacts to and placed in a CD4 or CD8 class. Log10-transformed breadth and depth values were compared by one-way ANOVA with Sidak's multiple comparisons tests. The immuneACCESS repertoire file appears here via TCRdb, limited to in-frame rearrangements. These files lack a portion of the clones; in checked studies, under half of the deficit traces to unresolved V genes, and the cause of the others is not known. V and J calls and clone size are as listed in that table; D and trimming were resolved from the DNA. The table for this sample lists fewer than 250,000 clones; approximately 94% of them were counted only once. Roughly 1% of the sample lies in the top ten.

In the paper's terms, the time point label means: baseline before first vaccination. What the treatment or condition label conveys for this sample: meningococcal conjugate vaccine given as trial control. Vaccinee samples were obtained from the UK trials COV001 and COV002, which included a single-blind randomized controlled phase 2/3 trial of AZD1222 (ChAdOx1 nCoV-19) in healthy adults. Trial participant PBMC samples were collected at day 0 and day 28 after the second dose for TCRbeta chain sequencing. The starting material was peripheral blood, obtained on day 0 of MenACWY control vaccination. The receptor comes from an adult in good health. The chain is assembled from TRBV19 and TRBJ1-5; the D gene is possibly TRBD1, with 6 bases matching. CDR3 loop: CASSQGQHQPQHF. Read as DNA, the sequence is TGTGCCAGTAGCCAGGGGCAGCACCAGCCCCAGCATTTT.